One and the same sample provided the 25 T cell receptor beta chains below, sequenced in a study of blood T cell repertoires in COVID-19. Produced via immunoSEQ multiplex PCR; TCRdb's table is partial and in-frame only. Of 55,000 to 80,000 clones in the sample, about 87% are singletons; the top ten hold roughly 2.4%. The sequenced material came from peripheral blood. Every receptor here comes from a human donor in a cohort sampled during active COVID-19.

This chain joins TRBV16 and TRBJ1-1, with 7 positions matching TRBD1. The junction had 5 bases not matched to a gene; V was cut back by 3 bases and J by 4 bases. The germline gives CDR1 KGHSY, CDR2 FQNENV. The CDR3 sequence is 14 residues long. CDR3 protein: CASSHTGAGTEAFF. CDR3 DNA sequence: TGTGCCAGCAGCCACACAGGGGCAGGCACTGAAGCTTTCTTT.

The genes are TRBV18 and TRBJ2-2; TRBD2 is a possible D gene (5 bases). Germline CDR1 KGHSH, CDR2 LQKENI. The ends were cut back, 2 bases at V and 8 bases at J, with 15 bases in the middle. The CDR3 loop spans 15 amino acids. The CDR3 coding sequence is TGTGCCAGCTCACCATCGCCGAGAGGGCCTGGGGAGCTGTTTTTT. Translation gives CASSPSPRGPGELFF.

The rearrangement uses TRBV4-1 and TRBJ2-1; TRBD2 is a possible D gene (6 bases). Deletions cut 2 bases from V and 9 bases from J, with 11 bases between. The CDR3 covers 13 residues. Germline V CDR1 and CDR2: MGHRA, YSYEKL. The chain's CDR3 is CASSQPSGVEQFF. As DNA, the CDR3 is TGCGCCAGCAGCCAACCCTCGGGGGTTGAGCAGTTCTTC.

This clone came up once. The chain couples TRBV10-3 to TRBJ1-1; no clear D gene. The ends were cut back, 4 bases at V and 1 base at J, with 4 bases in the middle. Germline CDR1 reads ENHRY; CDR2 reads SYGVKD. This CDR3 comprises 12 residues. The CDR3 region has the DNA TGTGCCATCAGTGGAGCGAACACTGAAGCTTTCTTT. It codes for CAISGANTEAFF.

The rearrangement joins TRBV27 to TRBJ2-3; TRBD1 matches at 10 bases. In germline, CDR1 is MNHEY, CDR2 SMNVEV (reference sequence). V shed 6 bases, J shed 8 bases, and the junction held 14 bases outside the gene matches. This CDR3 is 16 amino acids long. CDR3 nucleotide sequence: TGTGCCAGCAGCCATAGGACAGGGGGGGGTCCAGGTACGCAGTATTTT. Its translation: CASSHRTGGGPGTQYF.

The gene calls are TRBV7-2 and TRBJ2-2; 9 bases are shared with TRBD2. The CDR3 has 15 residues. After removal of 3 bases from V and 6 bases from J, the junction contained 5 bases not matched to a gene. Germline V gene data show CDR1 as SGHTA and CDR2 as FQGNSA. The CDR3 region is CASSFSGSMSGELFF. DNA of the CDR3: TGTGCCAGCAGCTTTAGCGGGAGTATGTCCGGGGAGCTGTTTTTT.

J is TRBJ1-2 and V is TRBV27, with TRBD1 matching over 9 bases. CDR3 length equals 13 residues. In germline, CDR1 is MNHEY, CDR2 SMNVEV (reference sequence). The J segment lost 7 bases and the V segment lost 2 bases, leaving 2 bases of the junction unmatched. The CDR3 is CASSLDRGGGYTF. The CDR3 nucleotides read TGTGCCAGCAGTTTAGACAGGGGGGGTGGCTACACCTTC.

The chain has TRBV30 and TRBJ1-1, with D unclear. Per the germline V gene, CDR1 is GTSNPN and CDR2 is SVGIG (reference sequence). The CDR3 is made up of 12 amino acids. V was trimmed by 5 bases and J by 4 bases, leaving 11 bases between them. The CDR3 reads CAWWRASTEAFF. The CDR3 bases are TGTGCCTGGTGGAGGGCGAGCACTGAAGCTTTCTTT.

This chain joins TRBV27 and TRBJ1-1; D is undetermined. The CDR3 extends over 13 amino acids. Between the trimmed V and J ends, which lost 5 bases and 1 base, there was a span of 8 bases. Per germline, CDR1 MNHEY and CDR2 SMNVEV (reference sequence). The CDR3 nucleotides are TGTGCCAGCAGTCCACTACCGAACACTGAAGCTTTCTTT. It yields the protein CASSPLPNTEAFF.

The chain links TRBV28 to TRBJ1-6; D remains unclear. CDR3 length equals 17 residues. The germline CDR1 and CDR2 sequences are MDHEN and SYDVKM. Trimming pared 9 bases from V and 0 bases from J, leaving 18 bases between. CDR3 in DNA: TGTGCCAGTCGTCCCGGGAAAGCGGGCTCCTATAATTCACCCCTCCACTTT. Translating it yields CASRPGKAGSYNSPLHF.

This clone showed up just a few times. The V call is TRBV4-1, the J call TRBJ2-7; possibly TRBD1 for D (6 bases). Trimming left V 9 bases short and J 1 base short, with 13 bases between. This CDR3 spans 13 amino acids. Germline loops: CDR1 MGHRA, CDR2 YSYEKL. This CDR3 is CASGQYGSYEQYF. The CDR3 DNA follows: TGCGCCAGTGGACAGTACGGGTCCTACGAGCAGTACTTC.

This chain connects TRBV4-2 to TRBJ2-1, with 16 bases aligning to TRBD2. V was pared by 4 bases and J by 9 bases, with 6 bases of the junction left unmatched. This CDR3 region has 16 residues. CDR1 is LGHNA, CDR2 YNFKEQ, per germline. The CDR3 nucleotides read TGTGCCAGCAGCCTTCCGGGACTAGCGGGAGGGAGTGAGCAGTTCTTC. It yields the protein CASSLPGLAGGSEQFF.

This clone was recorded only once. The chain has TRBV28 and TRBJ1-5; 7 bases agree with TRBD1. Germline CDR1 is MDHEN and CDR2 is SYDVKM. The CDR3 covers 16 residues. The J segment lost 4 bases and the V segment lost 1 base, leaving 7 bases of the junction unmatched. In DNA form, the CDR3 reads TGTGCCAGCAGTTTATCGGGTTCAGGGGGGAATCAGCCCCAGCATTTT. Its protein is CASSLSGSGGNQPQHF.

This clone was counted a single time. This sequence joins TRBV28 and TRBJ1-1, with 8 nucleotides matching TRBD1. Germline V gene sequence: CDR1 MDHEN, CDR2 SYDVKM. This CDR3 is 17 amino acids long. The J segment lost 0 bases and the V segment lost 6 bases, leaving 12 bases of the junction unmatched. The chain's CDR3 is CASRPLRGRRVNTEAFF. The CDR3 DNA reads TGTGCCAGCAGACCCCTCAGGGGGCGGAGGGTGAACACTGAAGCTTTCTTT. The variable domain in full, completed from reference TRBV28 and TRBJ1-1, reads DVKVTQSSRYLVKRTGEKVFLECVQDMDHENMFWYRQDPGLGLRLIYFSYDVKMKEKGDIPEGYSVSREKKERFSLILESASTNQTSMYLCASRPLRGRRVNTEAFFGQGTRLTVV.

This clone was seen just once. The rearrangement uses TRBV5-1 and TRBJ1-3; D possibly corresponds to TRBD1 (6 bases). CDR1 and CDR2 (germline): SGHRS, YFSETQ. This CDR3 comprises 16 residues. V lost 4 bases, J lost 4 bases, and 18 bases lay in between. The CDR3 sequence: CASSPSRGGSGNTIYF. CDR3 in DNA: TGCGCCAGCAGCCCCAGCCGAGGGGGATCGGGAAACACCATATATTTT.

With regard to this clone: No DNA is shown, since the ends of the CDR3 on it are uncertain; the CDR3 is the one TCRdb lists. V usage is TRBV3-1 (or the pseudogene TRBV3-2) and J usage is TRBJ2-4; the table assigns TRBD2, which was not confirmed against the DNA. The CDR3 length is 14 residues, termini included. Germline values: CDR1 LGHDT, CDR2 YNNKEL (reference sequence). CDR3 residues: CASSPRVAGGALIF.

V gene TRBV5-1 combines with J gene TRBJ1-2; weak D call: TRBD1 (6 bases). Trimming left V 0 bases short and J 7 bases short, with 10 bases between. Germline V lookup: CDR1 SGHRS, CDR2 YFSETQ. The CDR3 spans 13 residues. DNA of the CDR3: TGCGCCAGCAGCTTGGCTGGACAGTTTGGCTACACCTTC. Translating it yields CASSLAGQFGYTF.

The V and J genes are TRBV5-1 and TRBJ1-3, with D unclear. Germline assignment: CDR1 SGHRS and CDR2 YFSETQ. Deletions cut 2 bases from V and 4 bases from J, with 7 bases between. CDR3 size: 13 residues. CDR3 bases: TGCGCCAGCAGCTTTGACACAGGAAACACCATATATTTT. Protein product: CASSFDTGNTIYF.

The chain carries TRBV18 and TRBJ1-2; D is possibly TRBD1 (5 bases). The germline V and J ends were trimmed by 2 bases and 8 bases, with 18 bases remaining between them. Per germline, CDR1 KGHSH and CDR2 LQKENI. The CDR3 loop spans 15 amino acids. This CDR3 reads CASSPDLDSQEGYTF. The CDR3 nucleotides are TGTGCCAGCTCACCAGACCTAGACAGCCAAGAGGGCTACACCTTC.

This clone was recorded once. The chain links TRBV7-9 to TRBJ2-3; possible D gene TRBD2, 5 bases. CDR1 and CDR2 (germline): SEHNR, FQNEAQ (reference sequence). The CDR3 contains 14 residues. Trimming cost V 5 bases and J 2 bases, with 11 bases left between them. CDR3 in amino acids: CASSLSGNTDTQYF. The CDR3 nucleotides are TGTGCCAGCAGCCTATCGGGGAACACAGATACGCAGTATTTT. The complete variable domain, with remaining parts taken from reference TRBV7-9 and TRBJ2-3, reads DTGVSQNPRHKITKRGQNVTFRCDPISEHNRLYWYRQTLGQGPEFLTYFQNEAQLEKSRLLSDRFSAERPKGSFSTLEIQRTEQGDSAMYLCASSLSGNTDTQYFGPGTRLTVL.

The chain employs TRBV11-2 and TRBJ2-1; 9 bases align to TRBD1. CDR1 and CDR2 (germline): SGHAT, FQNNGV. The ends lost 3 bases at V and 7 bases at J; junction bases unmatched: 7. The CDR3 sequence is 15 residues long. The CDR3 DNA is TGTGCCAGCAGCTTGGGACAGGGATTTAGGAATGAGCAGTTCTTC. Encoded protein: CASSLGQGFRNEQFF.

This rearrangement joins TRBV21-1 to TRBJ1-3; TRBD1, the D gene given by the table, was not confirmed from the DNA. TRBV21-1 represents a pseudogene. This CDR3 has 15 amino acids. The CDR3 is CASSTHHPKGNTIYF. DNA for the CDR3: TGTGCCAGCAGCACACACCACCCAAAGGGAAACACCATATATTTT.

The V call is TRBV6-6, the J call TRBJ1-3, with 7 bases matching TRBD1. Germline loops: CDR1 MNHNY, CDR2 SVGAGI (reference sequence). The CDR3 has 15 residues. V gave up 7 bases and J gave up 4 bases; unmatched junction bases: 10. The CDR3 region is CASNYLGTEGNTIYF. CDR3 sequence (DNA): TGTGCCAGCAACTACCTCGGGACAGAAGGAAACACCATATATTTT.

The rearrangement joins TRBV5-8 to TRBJ1-4; D call uncertain. The V gene lost 1 base and the J gene lost 0 bases, with 7 bases spanning the gap. The CDR3 is 15 residues long. Germline CDR1 reads SGHTS; CDR2 reads YDEGEE. As DNA, the CDR3 is TGTGCCAGCAGCTTGACAGTCGCAACTAATGAAAAACTGTTTTTT. Amino acid sequence: CASSLTVATNEKLFF.

The chain recombines TRBV2 with TRBJ2-5, with 12 bases fitting TRBD2. The CDR3 sequence is 15 residues long. Germline V gene data show CDR1 as SNHLY and CDR2 as FYNNEI. V gave up 4 bases and J gave up 4 bases; unmatched junction bases: 4. Here the CDR3 reads CASSALAGGPETQYF. CDR3 bases: TGTGCCAGCAGTGCTCTAGCGGGGGGGCCAGAGACCCAGTACTTC. Together with reference TRBV2 and TRBJ2-5, the CDR3 gives the full variable domain: EPEVTQTPSHQVTQMGQEVILRCVPISNHLYFYWYRQILGQKVEFLVSFYNNEISEKSEIFDDQFSVERPDGSNFTLKIRSTKLEDSAMYFCASSALAGGPETQYFGPGTRLLVL.